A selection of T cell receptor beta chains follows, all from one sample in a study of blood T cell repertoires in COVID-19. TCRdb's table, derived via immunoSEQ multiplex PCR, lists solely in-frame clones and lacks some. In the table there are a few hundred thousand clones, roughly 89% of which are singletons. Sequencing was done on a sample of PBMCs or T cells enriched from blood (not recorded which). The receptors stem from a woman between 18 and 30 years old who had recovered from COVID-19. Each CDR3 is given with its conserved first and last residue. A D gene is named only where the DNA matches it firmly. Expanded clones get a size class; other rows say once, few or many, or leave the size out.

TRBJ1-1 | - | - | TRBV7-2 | TGTGCCAGCAGCTTAGTGGCGACAGGAAACACTGAAGCTTTCTTT | CASSLVATGNTEAFF
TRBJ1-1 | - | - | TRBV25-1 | TGTGCCAGCAGTGTGAGCAGGGAGAACACTGAAGCTTTCTTT | CASSVSRENTEAFF
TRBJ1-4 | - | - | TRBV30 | TGTGCCTGGAGTGTTGAGGGGAGGGAAAAACTGTTTTTT | CAWSVEGREKLFF
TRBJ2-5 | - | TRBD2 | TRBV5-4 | TGTGCCAGCAGTCCTAGCGGGCGGGTGGGAGAGACCCAGTACTTC | CASSPSGRVGETQYF
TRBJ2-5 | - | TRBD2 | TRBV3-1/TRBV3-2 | TGTGCCAGCAGCCCCGGGGGGGCCGAAGAGACCCAGTACTTC | CASSPGGAEETQYF
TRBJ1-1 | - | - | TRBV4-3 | TGCGCCAGCAGCCGTGGACAGATGAACACTGAAGCTTTCTTT | CASSRGQMNTEAFF
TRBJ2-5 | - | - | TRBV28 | TGTGCCAGCAGTTTACTACGAGAGACCCAGTACTTC | CASSLLRETQYF
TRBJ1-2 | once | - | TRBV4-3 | TGCGCCAGCAGCCTCCTTCTACAGGGAAGGTATGGCTACACCTTC | CASSLLLQGRYGYTF
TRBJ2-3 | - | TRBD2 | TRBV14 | TGTGCCAGCAGCCGCGGGACTACGACAGATACGCAGTATTTT | CASSRGTTTDTQYF
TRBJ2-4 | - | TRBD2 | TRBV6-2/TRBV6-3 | TGTGCCAGCAGTTTCGGACTAGCGGGGGGGCGTCAGTACTTC | CASSFGLAGGRQYF
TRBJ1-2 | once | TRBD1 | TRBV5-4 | TGTGCCAGCAGCATAGGGGGCGCTGGTCATGGCTACACCTTC | CASSIGGAGHGYTF
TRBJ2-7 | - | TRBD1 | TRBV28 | TGTGCCAGCAGTTCGATGGACAGGGGGCATGGCGAGCAGTACTTC | CASSSMDRGHGEQYF
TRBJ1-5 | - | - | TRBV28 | TGTGCCACCTGGGAGAGCAATCAGCCCCAGCATTTT | CATWESNQPQHF
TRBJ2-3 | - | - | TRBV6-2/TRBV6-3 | TGTGCCAGCAGTTACGGGCTAGCGGAGGGGGGTACGCAGTATTTT | CASSYGLAEGGTQYF
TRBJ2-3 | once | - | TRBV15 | TGTGCCACCAGCAGAGACACTCCCAGTCGGACTATACCTGCGACAGATACGCAGTATTTT | CATSRDTPSRTIPATDTQYF
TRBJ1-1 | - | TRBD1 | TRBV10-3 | TGTGCCATCAGTTGGGACAGAGACACTGAAGCTTTCTTT | CAISWDRDTEAFF
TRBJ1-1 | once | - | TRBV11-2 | TGTGCCAGCAGCTTTTCGACCCGGCGGGCTGAAGCTTTCTTT | CASSFSTRRAEAFF
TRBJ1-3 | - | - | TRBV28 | TGTGCCAGCAGTTCCCCGGGGAACTCTGGAAACACCATATATTTT | CASSSPGNSGNTIYF
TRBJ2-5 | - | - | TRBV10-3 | TGTGCCATCAGTGAAGGCAGGGGCAATGGGGAGACCCAGTACTTC | CAISEGRGNGETQYF
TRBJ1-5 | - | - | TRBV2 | TGTGCCAGCAGTCTCAGTCAGCGTAGCAATCAGCCCCAGCATTTT | CASSLSQRSNQPQHF
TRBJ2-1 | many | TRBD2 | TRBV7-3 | TGTGCCAGCAGCTTAATAGCTAGCGGGGGTACTAATGAGCAGTTCTTC | CASSLIASGGTNEQFF
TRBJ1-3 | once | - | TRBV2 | TGTGCCAGCGAAGTCGGACAGATGGCTGGAAACACCATATATTTT | CASEVGQMAGNTIYF
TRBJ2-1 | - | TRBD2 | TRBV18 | TGTGCCAGCTCACCAGCTACTAGCGGGGTATACAATGAGCAGTTCTTC | CASSPATSGVYNEQFF
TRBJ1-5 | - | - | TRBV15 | TGTGCCACCAGCAGAAACTCCCAGGGCCCCCAGCATTTT | CATSRNSQGPQHF
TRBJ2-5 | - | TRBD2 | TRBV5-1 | TGCGCCAGCAGCTTTCTAGCGGGAGAGAAGGGGGAGACCCAGTACTTC | CASSFLAGEKGETQYF
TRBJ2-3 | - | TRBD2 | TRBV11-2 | TGTGCCAGCAGCTTTGGGACTAGCGGGGACCTAAGCACAGATACGCAGTATTTT | CASSFGTSGDLSTDTQYF